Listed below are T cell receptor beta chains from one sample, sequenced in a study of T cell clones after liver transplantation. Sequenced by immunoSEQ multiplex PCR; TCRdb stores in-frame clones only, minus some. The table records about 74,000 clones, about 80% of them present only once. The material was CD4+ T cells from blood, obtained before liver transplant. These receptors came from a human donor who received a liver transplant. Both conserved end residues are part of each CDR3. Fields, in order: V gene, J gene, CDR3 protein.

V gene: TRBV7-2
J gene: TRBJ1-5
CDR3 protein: CASSKGLWSNQPQHF

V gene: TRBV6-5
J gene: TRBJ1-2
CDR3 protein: CASSYRGQGSYGYTF

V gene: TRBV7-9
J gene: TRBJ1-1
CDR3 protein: CASSLAGGGNTEAFF

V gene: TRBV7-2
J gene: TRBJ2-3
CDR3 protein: CASSLGLAGDTQYF

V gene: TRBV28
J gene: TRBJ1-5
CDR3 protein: CASSRTGARNQPQHF

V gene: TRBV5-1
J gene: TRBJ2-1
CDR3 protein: CASSLEGGLNEQFF

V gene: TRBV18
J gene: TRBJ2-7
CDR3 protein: CASSPVGTGDYEQYF

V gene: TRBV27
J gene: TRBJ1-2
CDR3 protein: CASSFSGTSHGYTF

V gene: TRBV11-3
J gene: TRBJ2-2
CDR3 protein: CASSPGTFLNTGELFF

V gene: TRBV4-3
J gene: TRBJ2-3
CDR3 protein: CASSPTSGNTDTQYF

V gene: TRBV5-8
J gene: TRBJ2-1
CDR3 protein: CASSGAIF

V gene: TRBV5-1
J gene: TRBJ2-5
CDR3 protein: CASSLGAQETQYF

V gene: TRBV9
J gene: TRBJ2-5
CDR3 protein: CASSARTGTETQYF

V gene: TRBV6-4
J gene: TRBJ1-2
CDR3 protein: CASSDVDGGYTF

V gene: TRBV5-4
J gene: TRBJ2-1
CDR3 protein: CASSSGLAFYNEQFF

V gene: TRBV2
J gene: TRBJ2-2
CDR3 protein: CASSGGQGRTPNTGELFF

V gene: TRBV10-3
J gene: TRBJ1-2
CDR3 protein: CAISDLGGGSYGYTF

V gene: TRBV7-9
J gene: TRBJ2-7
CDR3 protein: CASSSLAGGHEQYF

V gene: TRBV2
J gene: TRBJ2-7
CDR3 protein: CASSADSGSINEQYF

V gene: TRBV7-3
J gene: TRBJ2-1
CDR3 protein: CASSSGTSGSFDEQFF

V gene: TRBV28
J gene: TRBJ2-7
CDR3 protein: CASSLLRRSTYEQYF

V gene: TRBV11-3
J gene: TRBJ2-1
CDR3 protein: CASSLGSYNEQFF

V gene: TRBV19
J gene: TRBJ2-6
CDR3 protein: CASRTVESGANVLTF

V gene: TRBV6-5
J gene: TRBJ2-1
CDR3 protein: CASSYSNEQFF

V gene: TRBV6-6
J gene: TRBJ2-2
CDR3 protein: CASSYSTRKAGELFF

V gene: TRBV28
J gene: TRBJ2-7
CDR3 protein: CASRPGILYEQYF

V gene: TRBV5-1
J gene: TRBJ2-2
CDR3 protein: CASSLDGYGELFF

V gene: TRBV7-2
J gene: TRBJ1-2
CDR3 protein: CASSLGNYGYTF

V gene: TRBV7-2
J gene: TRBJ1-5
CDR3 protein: CASSLDREAQHF

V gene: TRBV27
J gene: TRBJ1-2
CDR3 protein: CATKDRDYGYTF

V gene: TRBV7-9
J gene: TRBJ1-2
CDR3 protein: CASSLNNGDGYTF

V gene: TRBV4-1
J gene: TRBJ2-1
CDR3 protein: CASSQQFAASGRGEQFF